This T cell receptor (beta chain) was obtained from a study of blood T cell repertoires in COVID-19. Study-level background: Acute-phase and convalescent COVID-19 samples originated in the United States, Italy and Spain.

From germline, CDR1 is SGHRS and CDR2 YFSETQ. J was trimmed by 8 bases and V by 3 bases; bases with no gene match: 10. This CDR3 has 15 amino acids. Original handling: How many nucleated cells were present was estimated from reference gene primer amplification. Clones were sequenced by immunoSEQ multiplex PCR, and TCRdb holds only the in-frame ones, with some missing. That table is the source of V, J and clone size, and D and trimming were worked out from the DNA. The table lists about 150,000 clones, around 90% of them singletons. Material: peripheral blood. V gene TRBV5-1 combines with J gene TRBJ1-4; 7 bases match TRBD1. The clonotype originates from a young man with COVID-19, enrolled during active disease. CDR3 sequence: CASSYYRGLEEKLFF. The CDR3 coding sequence is TGCGCCAGCAGCTACTACAGGGGCCTGGAGGAAAAACTGTTTTTT.